The 30 T cell receptor beta chains reported below all come from one sample, sequenced in a study of T-cell reconstitution after alpha-beta-depleted transplantation in children. Unique molecular identifiers tagged the TCRbeta library. From the PCR reads, TCRdb called clonotypes with MiXCR, one entry per CDR3 protein. In the table there are 200,000 to 250,000 distinct CDR3 sequences, approximately 6.9% of which are singletons. Source: PBMCs, taken before TCRalphabeta/CD19-depleted stem cell transplant. The receptors shown here come from a boy younger than 10 with acute lymphoblastic leukemia, due to receive a stem cell transplant.

This clonotype was observed at least ten times. CDR3 amino acids: CASNRGLAYEQYF. In nucleotides, the CDR3 is TGTGCCAGCAACAGAGGACTAGCCTACGAGCAGTACTTC. The chain uses TRBV28 and TRBJ2-7, with 7 positions matching TRBD2. The CDR3 has 13 residues. V gave up 7 bases and J gave up 2 bases; unmatched junction bases: 5. Germline V lookup: CDR1 MDHEN, CDR2 SYDVKM.

V is TRBV10-3 and J is TRBJ1-2, with D unresolved. Germline CDR1 is ENHRY and CDR2 is SYGVKD. CDR3 length equals 14 residues. The V gene lost 3 bases and the J gene lost 2 bases, with 10 bases spanning the gap. CDR3 in DNA: TGTGCCATCAGTGATCGGCAGGAAAACTATGGCTACACCTTC. This encodes CAISDRQENYGYTF.

This clonotype turned up a few times. The rearrangement uses TRBV27 and TRBJ2-1, with TRBD1 identical over 9 bases. The trim removed 6 bases at V and 1 base at J, leaving 4 bases unmatched. The length of the CDR3 is 15 residues. The germline V gene has CDR1 MNHEY and CDR2 SMNVEV (reference sequence). The chain's CDR3 is CASRKGQGSYNEQFF. CDR3 coding DNA: TGTGCCAGCAGAAAGGGACAGGGATCCTACAATGAGCAGTTCTTC.

The sample holds many counts of this clonotype. The V call is TRBV29-1, the J call TRBJ2-5, with 11 nucleotides matching TRBD2. The germline V gene encodes CDR1 SQVTM and CDR2 ANQGSEA. With V trimmed by 8 bases and J by 2 bases, 7 bases remained unmatched. The CDR3 is made up of 14 amino acids. CDR3 sequence (DNA): TGCAGCACCGGGACTAGCGGTACTCAAGAGACCCAGTACTTC. This codes for CSTGTSGTQETQYF.

This chain connects TRBV7-2 to TRBJ1-1, with TRBD1 as a possible D gene (6 bases). The CDR3 covers 14 residues. V gave up 4 bases and J gave up 0 bases, with 9 bases separating them. Germline V gene sequence: CDR1 SGHTA, CDR2 FQGNSA. The CDR3 region has the DNA TGTGCCAGCAGCTCGGGACACGTGAACACTGAAGCTTTCTTT. The encoded protein is CASSSGHVNTEAFF.

This clonotype was observed many times. The V call is TRBV20-1, the J call TRBJ1-5, with a possible D match to TRBD1 (6 bases). The CDR3 covers 15 residues. The germline gives CDR1 DFQATT, CDR2 SNEGSKA (reference sequence). Trimming removed 5 bases at V and 3 bases at J, with 17 bases between. In DNA, the CDR3 is TGCAGTGCTTCAACATCCACAGGGTTCAATCAGCCCCAGCATTTT. Its protein product is CSASTSTGFNQPQHF.

This rearrangement joins TRBV4-2 to TRBJ2-6, with a tentative D call TRBD1 (6 bases). V lost 4 bases, J lost 0 bases, and 28 bases lay in between. CDR1 is LGHNA, CDR2 YNFKEQ, per germline. CDR3 size: 22 residues. CDR3 sequence reads: CASSPKGRTRGPFLSGANVLTF. The CDR3 DNA sequence: TGTGCCAGCAGCCCAAAGGGGCGAACCAGGGGCCCCTTCCTCTCTGGGGCCAACGTCCTGACTTTC.

This clonotype was counted many times. The V and J genes are TRBV10-3 and TRBJ2-3, with 10 bases matching TRBD2. After removal of 7 bases from V and 4 bases from J, the junction contained 8 bases not matched to a gene. Germline V gives CDR1 ENHRY, CDR2 SYGVKD. This CDR3 is built from 15 residues. CDR3 residues: CAITRAGGGADTQYF. CDR3 bases: TGTGCCATCACCCGAGCGGGGGGGGGAGCAGATACGCAGTATTTT.

This clonotype was counted many times. The V call is TRBV11-2, the J call TRBJ2-3; D is uncertain. This CDR3 is 15 amino acids long. Germline values: CDR1 SGHAT, CDR2 FQNNGV. With 5 bases removed from V and 1 base from J, the gap between germline ends came to 13 bases. The CDR3 region is CASSPPRRGTDTQYF. DNA for the CDR3: TGTGCCAGCAGCCCCCCCCGTCGAGGCACAGATACGCAGTATTTT.

The table lists this clonotype with many counts. The chain is built from TRBV19 and TRBJ2-7; the match to TRBD2 covers 11 bases. J was trimmed by 3 bases and V by 4 bases; bases with no gene match: 2. This CDR3 is built from 14 residues. Germline values: CDR1 LNHDA, CDR2 SQIVND (reference sequence). CDR3 sequence: CASSTLAGVYEQYF. The CDR3 region has the DNA TGTGCCAGTAGTACACTAGCGGGGGTCTACGAGCAGTACTTC.

This clonotype was recorded many times. This chain uses TRBV29-1 with TRBJ2-7; D possibly corresponds to TRBD1 (6 bases). Germline V CDR1 and CDR2: SQVTM, ANQGSEA. This CDR3 has 11 amino acids. The V and J ends lost 6 bases and 2 bases respectively, with 8 bases between them. The CDR3 sequence: CSVRTAYEQYF. CDR3 DNA: TGCAGCGTACGGACAGCCTACGAGCAGTACTTC.

In its sample, this clonotype was seen many times. The rearrangement joins TRBV20-1 to TRBJ2-1; the D is unclear. This CDR3 contains 10 residues. With 0 bases removed from V and 10 bases from J, the gap between germline ends came to 4 bases. The germline V gene encodes CDR1 DFQATT and CDR2 SNEGSKA (reference sequence). CDR3: CSARDREQFF. Here the CDR3 DNA reads TGCAGTGCTAGAGATAGGGAGCAGTTCTTC.

This clonotype was detected many times. This chain connects TRBV20-1 to TRBJ1-2; TRBD1 matches at 7 bases. The germline gives CDR1 DFQATT, CDR2 SNEGSKA (reference sequence). With V trimmed by 1 base and J by 7 bases, 6 bases remained unmatched. CDR3 length equals 13 residues. The CDR3 spells CSARARTGAGYTF. The CDR3 DNA follows: TGCAGTGCTAGAGCACGGACAGGCGCTGGCTACACCTTC.

The V and J genes are TRBV3-1 and TRBJ1-2; D is unresolved. Trimming shortened V by 0 bases and J by 6 bases, and 14 bases separated the two germline ends. This CDR3 region has 15 residues. Germline CDR1 LGHDT, CDR2 YNNKEL (reference sequence). The CDR3 sequence is CASSQEGGPGHGYTF. The CDR3 bases are TGTGCCAGCAGCCAAGAGGGCGGTCCAGGCCATGGCTACACCTTC. The whole variable domain, filled in from reference TRBV3-1 and TRBJ1-2, reads DTAVSQTPKYLVTQMGNDKSIKCEQNLGHDTMYWYKQDSKKFLKIMFSYNNKELIINETVPNRFSPKSPDKAHLNLHINSLELGDSAVYFCASSQEGGPGHGYTFGSGTRLTVV.

The chain joins TRBV14 to TRBJ1-1; the D is unclear. There are 13 residues in the CDR3. The V gene lost 4 bases and the J gene lost 4 bases, with 10 bases spanning the gap. In germline, CDR1 is SGHDN, CDR2 FVKESK. The CDR3 DNA follows: TGTGCCAGCAGCCCCTTCCCGAGCACTGAAGCTTTCTTT. Amino acid sequence: CASSPFPSTEAFF.

The chain has TRBV28 and TRBJ2-3, with TRBD2 as a possible D gene (6 bases). CDR3 length: 14 amino acids. Germline V lookup: CDR1 MDHEN, CDR2 SYDVKM. Trimming stripped 8 bases from V and 2 bases from J, with 14 bases between. CDR3 in amino acids: CASGEDGFTDTQYF. The CDR3 DNA is TGTGCCAGCGGGGAGGACGGGTTCACAGATACGCAGTATTTT.

This clonotype was detected many times. The chain is built from TRBV10-2 and TRBJ1-1; D not certain. The CDR3 is made up of 15 amino acids. With 2 bases removed from V and 4 bases from J, the gap between germline ends came to 14 bases. The germline CDR1 and CDR2 sequences are WSHSY and SAAADI. For the CDR3, the DNA is TGCGCCAGCAGTGAGCAGTTCCCTAGAGGCACTGAAGCTTTCTTT. This translates into CASSEQFPRGTEAFF.

This clonotype has ten or more counts. V and J are TRBV25-1 and TRBJ2-1, with D tentatively TRBD2 (6 bases). The CDR3 is made up of 13 amino acids. Germline values: CDR1 MGHDK, CDR2 SYGVNS. The V end was cut by 0 bases, the J end by 7 bases, with 7 bases between. The CDR3 DNA reads TGTGCCAGCAGTGAATATGGAGGGAATGAGCAGTTCTTC. Its translation is CASSEYGGNEQFF.

This clonotype was picked up many times. V usage is TRBV9 and J usage is TRBJ2-3; maybe TRBD1 (6 bases). Looked up from germline, CDR1 is SGDLS and CDR2 is YYNGEE. CDR3 length equals 15 residues. The V end was cut by 0 bases, the J end by 1 base, with 9 bases between. CDR3 residues: CASSVGGPGTDTQYF. The CDR3 DNA follows: TGTGCCAGCAGCGTAGGGGGGCCTGGCACAGATACGCAGTATTTT. Full variable domain (remainder filled in from reference TRBV9 and TRBJ2-3): DSGVTQTPKHLITATGQRVTLRCSPRSGDLSVYWYQQSLDQGLQFLIQYYNGEERAKGNILERFSAQQFPDLHSELNLSSLELGDSALYFCASSVGGPGTDTQYFGPGTRLTVL.

Many counts were recorded for this clonotype. The J gene is TRBJ1-4, the V gene TRBV29-1; no clear D. Germline V gene sequence: CDR1 SQVTM, CDR2 ANQGSEA. The CDR3 is 13 amino acids. V dropped 4 bases and J dropped 4 bases, with 10 bases sitting between them. The CDR3 nucleotides are TGCAGCGTTGTTTTGGCAGTTAATGAAAAACTGTTTTTT. Its protein product is CSVVLAVNEKLFF.

Comments on this clonotype: Germline and junction disagree at one end, which may indicate a read error. CDR3: CTSSLVPIDYGYTF. CDR3 sequence (DNA): TGTACCAGCAGCTTAGTCCCCATTGACTATGGCTACACCTTC. The chain links TRBV11-2 to TRBJ1-2; no definite D call. Germline CDR1 is SGHAT and CDR2 is FQNNGV. CDR3 length: 14 amino acids.

In this sample, this clonotype turned up a few times. The chain has TRBV12-3 or TRBV12-4 and TRBJ2-2; tentative D call: TRBD2 (6 bases). The germline V and J ends were trimmed by 3 bases and 2 bases, with 13 bases remaining between them. This CDR3 contains 16 residues. The DNA of the CDR3 is TGTGCCAGCAGTTTCTCCGGGACTCAAAACACCGGGGAGCTGTTTTTT. Protein: CASSFSGTQNTGELFF.

This chain joins TRBV7-9 and TRBJ2-7; D remains unclear. The CDR3 is made up of 12 amino acids. Between the trimmed V and J ends, which lost 4 bases and 6 bases, there was a span of 10 bases. Germline V lookup: CDR1 SEHNR, CDR2 FQNEAQ (reference sequence). CDR3 in DNA: TGTGCCAGCAGCTCCGATTTGCTCGAGCAGTACTTC. Translated, it gives CASSSDLLEQYF. Full variable domain (missing parts from reference TRBV7-9 and TRBJ2-7): DTGVSQNPRHKITKRGQNVTFRCDPISEHNRLYWYRQTLGQGPEFLTYFQNEAQLEKSRLLSDRFSAERPKGSFSTLEIQRTEQGDSAMYLCASSSDLLEQYFGPGTRLTVT.

This clonotype occurred many times. The rearrangement joins TRBV27 to TRBJ2-2; D remains unclear. There are 11 residues in the CDR3. Germline V gene lookup returns CDR1 MNHEY and CDR2 SMNVEV (reference sequence). V was shortened by 9 bases and J by 4 bases, with 6 bases between the two germline ends. CDR3 amino acids: CARKGTGELFF. In nucleotides, the CDR3 is TGTGCCAGAAAAGGCACCGGGGAGCTGTTTTTT.

This clonotype was detected many times. The rearrangement joins TRBV28 to TRBJ1-1; 8 bases are shared with TRBD1. This CDR3 region has 17 residues. V lost 6 bases and J lost 5; bases outside the gene matches: 17. Germline-derived CDR1 and CDR2 are MDHEN and SYDVKM. CDR3 coding DNA: TGTGCCAGCAGGGAGACAGGGGAGGGCCTGCTAAGGACTGAAGCTTTCTTT. It yields the protein CASRETGEGLLRTEAFF.

The chain has TRBV20-1 and TRBJ1-2; D uncertain. The CDR3 length is 11 residues. CDR1 and CDR2 from the germline V gene are DFQATT and SNEGSKA (reference sequence). V lost 6 bases and J lost 1, with 6 bases in between. CDR3 nucleotide sequence: TGCAGTGCGAATATTAACTATGGCTACACCTTC. It yields the protein CSANINYGYTF.

The CDR3 protein is CASSPLAGPPYEQYF. In DNA form, the CDR3 reads TGTGCCAGCAGCCCCTTAGCGGGCCCACCCTACGAGCAGTACTTC. The chain employs TRBV7-2 and TRBJ2-7; TRBD2 aligns across 7 bases. CDR3 length: 15 amino acids. With V trimmed by 5 bases and J by 2 bases, 9 bases remained unmatched. From germline, CDR1 is SGHTA and CDR2 FQGNSA.

The V gene is TRBV29-1, the J gene TRBJ2-1; 9 bases fit TRBD2. V lost 7 bases and J lost 4; bases outside the gene matches: 11. CDR3 size: 15 residues. Germline V gives CDR1 SQVTM, CDR2 ANQGSEA. CDR3 in amino acids: CSGGGGSGGYNEQFF. The DNA of the CDR3 is TGCAGCGGCGGGGGAGGAAGCGGGGGGTACAATGAGCAGTTCTTC.

The sample holds many counts of this clonotype. The CDR3 here is CASSQVGGVREQYF. The CDR3 coding sequence is TGTGCCAGCAGCCAAGTTGGAGGGGTGCGGGAGCAGTACTTC. The chain joins TRBV3-1 to TRBJ2-7; D possibly corresponds to TRBD2 (6 bases). There are 14 residues in the CDR3. Looked up from germline, CDR1 is LGHDT and CDR2 is YNNKEL (reference sequence). V was pared by 1 base and J by 7 bases, with 14 bases between.

This clonotype was picked up many times. The chain couples TRBV11-2 to TRBJ2-2; D is ambiguous. There are 15 residues in the CDR3. Trimming took off 1 base at V and 7 bases at J, with 13 bases between the two ends. Germline V gene data show CDR1 as SGHAT and CDR2 as FQNNGV. The DNA for the CDR3 is TGTGCCAGCAGCTTAGTCGGCTCGAGAGGCGGGGAGCTGTTTTTT. Amino acids: CASSLVGSRGGELFF.